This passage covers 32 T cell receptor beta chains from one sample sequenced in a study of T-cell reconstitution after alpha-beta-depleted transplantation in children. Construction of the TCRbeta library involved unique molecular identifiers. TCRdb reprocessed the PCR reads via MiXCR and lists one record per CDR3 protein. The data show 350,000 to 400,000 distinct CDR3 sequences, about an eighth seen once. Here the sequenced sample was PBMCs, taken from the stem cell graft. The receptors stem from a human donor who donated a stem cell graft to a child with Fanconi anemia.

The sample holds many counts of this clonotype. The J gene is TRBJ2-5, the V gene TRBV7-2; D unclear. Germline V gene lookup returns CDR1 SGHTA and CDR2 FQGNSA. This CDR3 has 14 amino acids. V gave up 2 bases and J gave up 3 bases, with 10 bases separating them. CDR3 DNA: TGTGCCAGCAGCTTATTCTCCCACGAAGAGACCCAGTACTTC. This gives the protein CASSLFSHEETQYF.

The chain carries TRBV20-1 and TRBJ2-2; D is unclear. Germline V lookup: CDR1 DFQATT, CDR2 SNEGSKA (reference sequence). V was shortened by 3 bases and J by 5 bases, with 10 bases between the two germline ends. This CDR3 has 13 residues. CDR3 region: CSASDTVTGELFF. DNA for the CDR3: TGCAGTGCTAGCGATACTGTGACCGGGGAGCTGTTTTTT.

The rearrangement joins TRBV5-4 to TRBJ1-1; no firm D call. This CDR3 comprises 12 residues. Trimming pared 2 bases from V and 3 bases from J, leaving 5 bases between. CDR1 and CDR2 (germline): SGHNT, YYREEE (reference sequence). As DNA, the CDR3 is TGTGCCAGCAGCTTTGACGACACTGAAGCTTTCTTT. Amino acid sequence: CASSFDDTEAFF.

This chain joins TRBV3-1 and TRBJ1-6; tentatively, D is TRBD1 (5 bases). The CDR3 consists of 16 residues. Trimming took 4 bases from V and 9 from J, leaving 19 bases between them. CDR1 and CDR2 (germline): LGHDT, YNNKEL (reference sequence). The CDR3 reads CASSPKVARVTSPLHF. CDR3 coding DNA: TGTGCCAGCAGCCCCAAGGTGGCCAGGGTCACTTCACCCCTCCACTTT.

In DNA form, the CDR3 reads TGTGCAAGTCGCTTAGCGGACTACCTAAACGACACAGATACGCAGTATTTT. This translates into CASRLADYLNDTDTQYF. The chain recombines TRBV12-2 with TRBJ2-3; the listed D gene, TRBD2, was not tested against the DNA. TRBV12-2 is a known pseudogene. The CDR3 spans 17 residues.

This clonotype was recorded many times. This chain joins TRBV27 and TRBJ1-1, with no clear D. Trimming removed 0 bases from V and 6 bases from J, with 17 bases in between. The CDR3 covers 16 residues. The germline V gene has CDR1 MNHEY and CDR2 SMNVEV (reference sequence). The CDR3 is CASSLSSPPGWSEAFF. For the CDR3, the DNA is TGTGCCAGCAGTTTATCTAGTCCTCCCGGGTGGTCTGAAGCTTTCTTT.

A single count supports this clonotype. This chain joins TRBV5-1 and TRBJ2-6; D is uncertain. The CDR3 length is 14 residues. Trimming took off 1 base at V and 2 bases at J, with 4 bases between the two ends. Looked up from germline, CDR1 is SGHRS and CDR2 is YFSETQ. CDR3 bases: TGCGCCAGCAGCTTGATTGCTGGGGCCAACGTCCTGACTTTC. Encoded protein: CASSLIAGANVLTF.

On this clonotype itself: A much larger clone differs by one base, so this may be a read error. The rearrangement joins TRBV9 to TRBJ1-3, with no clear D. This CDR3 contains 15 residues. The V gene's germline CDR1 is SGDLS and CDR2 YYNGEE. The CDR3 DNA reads TGTGCCAGAAGCGTCGGTGCTCGCTCTGGAAACACCATATATTTT. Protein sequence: CARSVGARSGNTIYF.

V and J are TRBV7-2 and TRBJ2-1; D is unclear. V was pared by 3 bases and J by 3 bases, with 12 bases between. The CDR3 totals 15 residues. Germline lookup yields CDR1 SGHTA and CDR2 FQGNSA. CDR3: CASSFTRIFYNEQFF. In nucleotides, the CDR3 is TGTGCCAGCAGCTTCACCCGGATTTTCTACAATGAGCAGTTCTTC.

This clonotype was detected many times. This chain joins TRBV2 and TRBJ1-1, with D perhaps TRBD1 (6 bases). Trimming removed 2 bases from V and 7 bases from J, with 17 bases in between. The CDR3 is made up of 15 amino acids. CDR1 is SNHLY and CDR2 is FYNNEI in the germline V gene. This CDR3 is CASSEPGTRVGEAFF. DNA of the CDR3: TGTGCCAGCAGTGAACCAGGGACAAGGGTGGGTGAAGCTTTCTTT.

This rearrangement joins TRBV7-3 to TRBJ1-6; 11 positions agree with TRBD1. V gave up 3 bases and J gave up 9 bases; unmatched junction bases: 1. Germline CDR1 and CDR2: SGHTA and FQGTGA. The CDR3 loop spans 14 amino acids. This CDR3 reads CASSFGTGGSPLHF. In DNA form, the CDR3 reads TGTGCCAGCAGCTTCGGGACAGGGGGTTCACCCCTCCACTTT. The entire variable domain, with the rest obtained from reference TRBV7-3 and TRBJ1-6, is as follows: GAGVSQTPSNKVTEKGKYVELRCDPISGHTALYWYRQSLGQGPEFLIYFQGTGAADDSGLPNDRFFAVRPEGSVSTLKIQRTERGDSAVYLCASSFGTGGSPLHFGNGTRLTVT.

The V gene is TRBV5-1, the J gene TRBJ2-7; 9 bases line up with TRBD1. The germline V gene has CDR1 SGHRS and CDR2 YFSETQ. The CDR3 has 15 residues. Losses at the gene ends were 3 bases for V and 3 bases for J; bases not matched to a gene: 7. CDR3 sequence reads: CASSWDPGQGYEQYV. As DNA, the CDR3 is TGCGCCAGCAGCTGGGACCCGGGACAGGGCTACGAGCAGTACGTC.

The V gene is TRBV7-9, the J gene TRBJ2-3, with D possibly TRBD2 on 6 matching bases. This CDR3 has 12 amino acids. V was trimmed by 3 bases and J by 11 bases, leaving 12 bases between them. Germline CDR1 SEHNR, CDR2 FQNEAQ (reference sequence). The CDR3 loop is CASSLGGMGQYF. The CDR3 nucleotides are TGTGCCAGCAGCTTGGGGGGAATGGGGCAGTATTTT.

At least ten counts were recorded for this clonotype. The CDR3 loop is CATSRAGQGTYGYTF. CDR3 bases: TGTGCCACCAGCAGAGCGGGACAGGGGACCTATGGCTACACCTTC. V gene TRBV15 combines with J gene TRBJ1-2, with 10 bases aligning to TRBD1. This CDR3 region has 15 residues. Germline lookup yields CDR1 LNHNV and CDR2 YYDKDF (reference sequence). J lost 4 bases, V lost 1 base, and 3 bases had no gene match.

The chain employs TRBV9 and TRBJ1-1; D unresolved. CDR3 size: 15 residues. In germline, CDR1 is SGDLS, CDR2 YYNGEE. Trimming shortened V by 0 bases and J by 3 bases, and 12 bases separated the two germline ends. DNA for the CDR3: TGTGCCAGCAGCGTAGGTGAGGGTGGCGACACTGAAGCTTTCTTT. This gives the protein CASSVGEGGDTEAFF.

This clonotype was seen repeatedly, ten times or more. Here the CDR3 reads CSVVQGTEGYTF. DNA for the CDR3: TGCAGCGTTGTCCAGGGGACGGAGGGCTACACCTTC. This chain joins TRBV29-1 and TRBJ1-2; D perhaps matches TRBD1 (6 bases). The CDR3 totals 12 residues. Germline V gene sequence: CDR1 SQVTM, CDR2 ANQGSEA. V was shortened by 4 bases and J by 8 bases, with 14 bases between the two germline ends.

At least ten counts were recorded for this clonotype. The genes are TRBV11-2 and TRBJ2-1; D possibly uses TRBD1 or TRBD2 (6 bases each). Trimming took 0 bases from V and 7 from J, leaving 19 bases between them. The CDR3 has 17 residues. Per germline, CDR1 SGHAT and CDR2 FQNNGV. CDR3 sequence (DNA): TGTGCCAGCAGCTTAGAAGTGTCCTGGGGGGCCGGGAATGAGCAGTTCTTC. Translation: CASSLEVSWGAGNEQFF.

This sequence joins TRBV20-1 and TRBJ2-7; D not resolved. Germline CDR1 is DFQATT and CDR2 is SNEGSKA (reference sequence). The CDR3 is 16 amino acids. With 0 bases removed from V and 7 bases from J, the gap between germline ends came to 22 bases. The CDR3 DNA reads TGCAGTGCTAGAGATCACAGAGACGGATCCCACGAGGAGCAGTACGTC. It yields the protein CSARDHRDGSHEEQYV.

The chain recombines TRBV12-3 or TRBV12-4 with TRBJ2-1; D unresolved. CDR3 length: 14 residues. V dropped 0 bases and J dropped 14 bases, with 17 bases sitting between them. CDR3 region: CASSLALIGFDEFF. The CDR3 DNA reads TGTGCCAGCAGTTTAGCGCTAATCGGCTTCGACGAGTTCTTC.

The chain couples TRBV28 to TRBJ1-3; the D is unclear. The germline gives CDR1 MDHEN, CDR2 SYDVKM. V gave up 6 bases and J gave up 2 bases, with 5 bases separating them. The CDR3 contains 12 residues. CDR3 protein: CASRGPGNTIYF. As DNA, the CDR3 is TGTGCCAGCAGGGGCCCTGGAAACACCATATATTTT.

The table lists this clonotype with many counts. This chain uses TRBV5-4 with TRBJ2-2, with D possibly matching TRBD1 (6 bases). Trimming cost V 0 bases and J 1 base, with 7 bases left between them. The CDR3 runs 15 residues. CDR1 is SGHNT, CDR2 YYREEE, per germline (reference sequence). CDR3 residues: CASSLEGGNTGELFF. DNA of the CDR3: TGTGCCAGCAGCTTGGAAGGGGGGAACACCGGGGAGCTGTTTTTT.

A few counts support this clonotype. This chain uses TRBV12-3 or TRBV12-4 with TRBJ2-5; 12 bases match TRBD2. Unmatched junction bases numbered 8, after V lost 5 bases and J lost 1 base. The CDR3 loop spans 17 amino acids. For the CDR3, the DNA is TGTGCCAGCAGTCCCATACTAGCGGGGGGTACCCAAGAGACCCAGTACTTC. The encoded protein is CASSPILAGGTQETQYF.

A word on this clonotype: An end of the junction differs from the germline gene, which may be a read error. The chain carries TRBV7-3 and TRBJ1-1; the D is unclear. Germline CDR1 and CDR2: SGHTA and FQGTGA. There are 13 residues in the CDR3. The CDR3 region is CAISLRVRAEAFF. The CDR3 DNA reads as TGTGCCATCAGCTTAAGGGTACGCGCTGAAGCTTTCTTT.

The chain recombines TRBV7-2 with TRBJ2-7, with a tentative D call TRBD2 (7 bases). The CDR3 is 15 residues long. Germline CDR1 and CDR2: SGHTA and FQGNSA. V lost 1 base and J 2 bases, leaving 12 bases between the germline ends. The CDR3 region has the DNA TGTGCCAGCAGCTTAGGGGGGGGCCAAGCCTACGAGCAGTACTTC. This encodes CASSLGGGQAYEQYF. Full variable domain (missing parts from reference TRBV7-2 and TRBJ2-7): GAGVSQSPSNKVTEKGKDVELRCDPISGHTALYWYRQSLGQGLEFLIYFQGNSAPDKSGLPSDRFSAERTGGSVSTLTIQRTQQEDSAVYLCASSLGGGQAYEQYFGPGTRLTVT.

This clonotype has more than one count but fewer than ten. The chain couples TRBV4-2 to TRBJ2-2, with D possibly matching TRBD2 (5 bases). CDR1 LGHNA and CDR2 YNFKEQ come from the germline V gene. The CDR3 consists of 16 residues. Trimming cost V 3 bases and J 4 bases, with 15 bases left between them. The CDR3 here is CASSQTTSNPTGELFF. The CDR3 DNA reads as TGTGCCAGCAGCCAGACTACCTCTAATCCCACCGGGGAGCTGTTTTTT.

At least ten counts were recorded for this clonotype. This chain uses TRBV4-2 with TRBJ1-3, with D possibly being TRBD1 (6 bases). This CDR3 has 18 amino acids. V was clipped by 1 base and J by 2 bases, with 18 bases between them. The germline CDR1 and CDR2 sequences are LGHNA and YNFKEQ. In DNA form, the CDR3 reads TGTGCCAGCAGCCAAGCGACCATGGTACAGGGACCTGGAAACACCATATATTTT. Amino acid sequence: CASSQATMVQGPGNTIYF.

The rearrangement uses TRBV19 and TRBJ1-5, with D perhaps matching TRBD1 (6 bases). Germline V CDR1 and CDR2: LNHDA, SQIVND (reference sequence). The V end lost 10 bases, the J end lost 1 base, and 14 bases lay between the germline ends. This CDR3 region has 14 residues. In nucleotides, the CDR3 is TGTGCCACATCCACAGGGAGGAGCAATCAGCCCCAGCATTTT. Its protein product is CATSTGRSNQPQHF.

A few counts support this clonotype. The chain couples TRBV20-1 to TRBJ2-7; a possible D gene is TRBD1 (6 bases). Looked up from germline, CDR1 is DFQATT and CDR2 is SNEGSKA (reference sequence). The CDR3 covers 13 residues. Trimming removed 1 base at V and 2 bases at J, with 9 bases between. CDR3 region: CSARAQGAYEQYF. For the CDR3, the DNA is TGCAGTGCTAGAGCACAGGGAGCCTACGAGCAGTACTTC.

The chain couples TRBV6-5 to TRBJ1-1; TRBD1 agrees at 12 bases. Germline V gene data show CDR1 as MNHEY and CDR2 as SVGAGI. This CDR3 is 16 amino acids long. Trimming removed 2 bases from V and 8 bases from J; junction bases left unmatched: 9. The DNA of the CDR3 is TGTGCCAGCAGTTACCTCGGGGACAGGGGGCGCACCGAAGCTTTCTTT. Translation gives CASSYLGDRGRTEAFF.

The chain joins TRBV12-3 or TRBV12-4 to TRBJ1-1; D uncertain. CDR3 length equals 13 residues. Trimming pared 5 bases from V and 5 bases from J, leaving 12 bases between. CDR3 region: CASSRYTRTEAFF. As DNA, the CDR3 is TGTGCCAGCAGTCGATATACCAGGACTGAAGCTTTCTTT.

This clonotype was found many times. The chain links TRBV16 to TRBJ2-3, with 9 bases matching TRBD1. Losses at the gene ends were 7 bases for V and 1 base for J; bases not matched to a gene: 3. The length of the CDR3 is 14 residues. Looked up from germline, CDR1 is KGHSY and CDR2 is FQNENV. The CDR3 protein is CASKRTGGTDTQYF. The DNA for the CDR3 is TGTGCCAGCAAGAGGACAGGGGGCACAGATACGCAGTATTTT.

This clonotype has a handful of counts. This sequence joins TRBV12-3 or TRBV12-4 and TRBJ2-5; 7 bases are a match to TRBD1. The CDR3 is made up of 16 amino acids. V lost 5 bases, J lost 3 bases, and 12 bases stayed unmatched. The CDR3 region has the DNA TGTGCCAGCAGTCCCCGGACAGGCCCTTCCGAAGAGACCCAGTACTTC. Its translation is CASSPRTGPSEETQYF.